This entry lists 10 T cell receptor beta chains sequenced from one sample in a study of post-analysis software for immune sequencing data. Study-level points and caveats: TRBV5-6, TRBV5-1 and TRBV20-1 were among 4 or 5 TRBV segments more frequent in patients than controls.

Their antigens remain unidentified. Prepared TCR beta cDNA libraries contained unique molecular identifiers. TCRdb reprocessed the PCR reads via MiXCR and lists one record per CDR3 protein. The repertoire holds about 200,000 distinct CDR3 sequences, with around 30% as singletons. Material for sequencing was blood. The source of these receptors is a girl aged 2-17 years with multiple sclerosis.

As regards this clonotype: The germline gene is not matched at one end of the junction; a read error may be the cause. V usage is TRBV6-4 and J usage is TRBJ2-4, with D possibly being TRBD2 (5 bases). The better agreement between TRBJ2-5 and the DNA end casts doubt on the J call. The CDR3 covers 13 residues. Germline values: CDR1 MRHNA, CDR2 SNTAGT. The DNA for the CDR3 is TGTGTCAGCGGCCAGGAGGTGCGAGAGACCCAGTACTTC. Its protein is CVSGQEVRETQYF.

This sequence joins TRBV5-1 and TRBJ2-7; weak D call: TRBD2 (6 bases). The V gene lost 7 bases and the J gene lost 0 bases, with 14 bases spanning the gap. Germline V gene sequence: CDR1 SGHRS, CDR2 YFSETQ. CDR3 length equals 14 residues. The CDR3 reads CASRTGVNSYEQYF. The DNA for the CDR3 is TGCGCCAGCCGAACGGGGGTGAACTCCTACGAGCAGTACTTC. Combining the CDR3 with reference TRBV5-1 and TRBJ2-7 gives the whole variable domain KAGVTQTPRYLIKTRGQQVTLSCSPISGHRSVSWYQQTPGQGLQFLFEYFSETQRNKGNFPGRFSGRQFSNSRSEMNVSTLELGDSALYLCASRTGVNSYEQYFGPGTRLTVT.

The chain links TRBV6-1 to TRBJ2-7; TRBD1 agrees at 8 bases. The trim removed 11 bases at V and 1 base at J, leaving 10 bases unmatched. Germline CDR1 is MNHNS and CDR2 is SASEGT. This CDR3 spans 14 amino acids. The CDR3, as DNA: TGTGCCGGTGGGGGGACAGGCCATTCCTACGAGCAGTACTTC. Encoded protein: CAGGGTGHSYEQYF.

As for this clonotype: Since a much larger clone is just one base distant, this may be a read error. This sequence joins TRBV10-2 and TRBJ2-5; D possibly corresponds to TRBD2 (5 bases). V was pared by 5 bases and J by 4 bases, with 14 bases between. This CDR3 is 14 amino acids long. Germline V lookup: CDR1 WSHSY, CDR2 SAAADI. CDR3 nucleotide sequence: TGCGCCAGCAGTCCCACCGGGATCGGAGAGACCCAGTACTTC. Amino acids: CASSPTGIGETQYF.

In its sample, this clonotype was seen many times. V is TRBV12-3 or TRBV12-4 and J is TRBJ1-6; TRBD1 might be the D (5 bases). The CDR3 length is 15 residues. V lost 3 bases to trimming and J lost 9 bases, with 15 bases between them. The CDR3 DNA follows: TGTGCCAGCAGTTTCGAGCGGGGGTATGTTTCACCCCTCCACTTT. Amino acid sequence: CASSFERGYVSPLHF.

The rearrangement links TRBV10-3 to TRBJ1-6; D uncertain. From germline, CDR1 is ENHRY and CDR2 SYGVKD. V was pared by 2 bases and J by 9 bases, with 11 bases between. The CDR3 loop spans 14 amino acids. In nucleotides, the CDR3 is TGTGCCATCAGTGAGAACGAGGGCGGTTCACCCCTCCACTTT. As protein: CAISENEGGSPLHF.

Comment on this clonotype: A much bigger clone sits one base away, suggesting this may be a read error. Since no conserved phenylalanine or tryptophan closes the CDR3, a read error is the likely cause. The CDR3 DNA reads TGCGCCAGCAGCCCAGGGACAGGGGTCGGCCAGCCCCAGCATGTT. Amino acids: CASSPGTGVGQPQHV. This chain uses TRBV5-1 with TRBJ1-5, with 10 bases identical to TRBD1. Germline trimming cut 4 bases from V and 7 bases from J; bases unmatched to any gene: 8. CDR3 length: 15 amino acids. In germline, CDR1 is SGHRS, CDR2 YFSETQ.

The table lists this clonotype with many counts. V gene TRBV4-1 combines with J gene TRBJ2-5, with 8 nucleotides matching TRBD1. The CDR3 has 14 residues. V gave up 4 bases and J gave up 1 base; unmatched junction bases: 2. Per the germline V gene, CDR1 is MGHRA and CDR2 is YSYEKL. The CDR3 nucleotides are TGCGCCAGCAGCCTTACAGGGGGCCAAGAGACCCAGTACTTC. This translates into CASSLTGGQETQYF.

About this clonotype itself: One junction end disagrees with the germline gene, perhaps due to a read error. The gene calls are TRBV12-3 or TRBV12-4 and TRBJ2-2; weak D call: TRBD2 (5 bases). This CDR3 is built from 13 residues. The CDR3: CASSLKSAGERFF. The DNA of the CDR3 is TGTGCCAGCAGTTTAAAGAGTGCCGGGGAGCGGTTTTTT.

This clonotype was seen a few times. V gene TRBV15 combines with J gene TRBJ1-4; TRBD1 is a possible D gene (5 bases). This CDR3 spans 16 amino acids. V was cut by 3 bases and J by 6 bases, with 17 bases left in between. Germline V lookup: CDR1 LNHNV, CDR2 YYDKDF (reference sequence). The CDR3 DNA reads as TGTGCCACCAGCAGGGGGTCCGGGGCGGTGGATGAAAAACTGTTTTTT. This gives the protein CATSRGSGAVDEKLFF.